The TCR beta chain under discussion was sequenced for a study of T-cell reconstitution after alpha-beta-depleted transplantation in children. Unique molecular identifiers were used in preparing the TCRbeta library. In TCRdb, the PCR reads were re-called with MiXCR into one record per CDR3 protein. The sample carries some 530,000 distinct CDR3 sequences, roughly an eighth recorded once. This material consisted of PBMCs from the stem cell graft donor, taken from the stem cell graft. This receptor was obtained from a human donor who donated a stem cell graft to a child with combined immunodeficiency.

The CDR3 DNA is TGTGCCAGCAGCCGGGGACTAGCGGGAGGGAACTACGAGCAGTACTTC. Translating it yields CASSRGLAGGNYEQYF. V gene TRBV5-5 combines with J gene TRBJ2-7; 16 bases agree with TRBD2. V lost 4 bases and J lost 3; bases outside the gene matches: 4. The CDR3 contains 16 residues. Germline assignment: CDR1 SGHKS and CDR2 YYEKEE (reference sequence).